This T cell receptor (beta chain) was captured in a study of T cells in women clearing cervical HPV infection. The assay was immunoSEQ multiplex PCR, and TCRdb's table has in-frame clones only and misses some. The table gives about 28,000 clones; the top ten clones make up roughly 17% of it. Germline CDR1 is GTSNPN and CDR2 is SVGIG (reference sequence). Trimming left V 0 bases short and J 4 bases short, with 10 bases between. The CDR3 sequence is 13 residues long. Turning to this clone: Its antigen is not identified. The read finishes 3 residues shy of the CDR3 end, and the germline J gene is used to complete it.

Study-wide points: TRBV6-7 abundance was lower in cases than controls (around 0.1% versus 0.15%). Cases and controls were distinguished at AUC about 0.8 by richness and V genes.

The origin of this receptor is a woman aged 18 to 75 with a cervical HPV16 infection that either progressed to CIN3+ or cleared (not recorded which). The chain employs TRBV30 and TRBJ2-7; D unresolved. The sample taken for sequencing was blood buffy coat. The CDR3 DNA, read in part, is TGTGCCTGGAGTGTCCCAGTTTTGTACGAG. Amino acid sequence: CAWSVPVLYE. The whole CDR3 is CAWSVPVLYEQYF.